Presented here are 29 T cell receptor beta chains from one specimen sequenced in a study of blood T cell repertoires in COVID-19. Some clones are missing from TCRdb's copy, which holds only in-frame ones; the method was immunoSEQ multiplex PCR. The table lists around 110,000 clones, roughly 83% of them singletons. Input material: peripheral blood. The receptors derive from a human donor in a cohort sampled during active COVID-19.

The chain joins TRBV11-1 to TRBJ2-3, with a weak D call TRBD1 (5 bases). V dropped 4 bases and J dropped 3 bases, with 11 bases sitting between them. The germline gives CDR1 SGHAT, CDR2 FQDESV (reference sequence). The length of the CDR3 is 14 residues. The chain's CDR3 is CASSSAGLTDTQYF. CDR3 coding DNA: TGTGCCAGCAGCTCTGCAGGGTTGACAGATACGCAGTATTTT.

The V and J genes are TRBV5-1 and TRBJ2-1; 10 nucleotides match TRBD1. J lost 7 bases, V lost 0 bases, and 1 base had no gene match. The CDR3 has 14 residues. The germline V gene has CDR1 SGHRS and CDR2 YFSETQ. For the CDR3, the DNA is TGCGCCAGCAGCTTGGAGGACAGGGGGAATGAGCAGTTCTTC. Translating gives CASSLEDRGNEQFF.

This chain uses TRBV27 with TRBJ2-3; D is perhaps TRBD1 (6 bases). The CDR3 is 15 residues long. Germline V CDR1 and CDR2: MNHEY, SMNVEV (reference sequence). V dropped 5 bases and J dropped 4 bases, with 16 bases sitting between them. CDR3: CASSIWEGGSDTQYF. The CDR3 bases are TGTGCCAGCAGTATCTGGGAAGGGGGATCAGATACGCAGTATTTT.

CDR3 bases: TGTGCCAGCAGCACTGCGGGGGCGAATCCGACGGATACGCAGTATTTT. This translates into CASSTAGANPTDTQYF. The chain carries TRBV28 and TRBJ2-3; D perhaps matches TRBD2 (7 bases). With 6 bases removed from V and 6 bases from J, the gap between germline ends came to 22 bases. CDR1 is MDHEN and CDR2 is SYDVKM in the germline V gene. This CDR3 is built from 16 residues.

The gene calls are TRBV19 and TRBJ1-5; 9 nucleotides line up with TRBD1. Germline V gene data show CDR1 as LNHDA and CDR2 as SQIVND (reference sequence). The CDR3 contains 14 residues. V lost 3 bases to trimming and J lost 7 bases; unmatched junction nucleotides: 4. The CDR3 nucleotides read TGTGCCAGTAGTATGGGACAGGGCGGGCAGCCCCAGCATTTT. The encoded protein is CASSMGQGGQPQHF. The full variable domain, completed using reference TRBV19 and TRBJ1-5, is DGGITQSPKYLFRKEGQNVTLSCEQNLNHDAMYWYRQDPGQGLRLIYYSQIVNDFQKGDIAEGYSVSREKKESFPLTVTSAQKNPTAFYLCASSMGQGGQPQHFGDGTRLSIL.

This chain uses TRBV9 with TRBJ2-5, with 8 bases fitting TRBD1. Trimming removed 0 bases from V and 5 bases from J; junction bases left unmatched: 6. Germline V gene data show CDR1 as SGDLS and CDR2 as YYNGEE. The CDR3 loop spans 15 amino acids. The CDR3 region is CASSVGQGAGETQYF. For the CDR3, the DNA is TGTGCCAGCAGCGTAGGCCAGGGGGCGGGGGAGACCCAGTACTTC.

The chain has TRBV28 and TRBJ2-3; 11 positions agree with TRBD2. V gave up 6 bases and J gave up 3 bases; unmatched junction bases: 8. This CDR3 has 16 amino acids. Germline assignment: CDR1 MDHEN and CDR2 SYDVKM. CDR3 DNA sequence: TGTGCCAGCAGATCAGGGACTAGCGGAAGTACAGATACGCAGTATTTT. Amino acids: CASRSGTSGSTDTQYF.

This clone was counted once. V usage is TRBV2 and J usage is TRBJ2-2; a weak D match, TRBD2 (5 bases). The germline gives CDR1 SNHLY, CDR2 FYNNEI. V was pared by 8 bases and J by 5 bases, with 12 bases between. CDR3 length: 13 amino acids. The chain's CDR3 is CASQRLSTGELFF. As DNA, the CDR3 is TGTGCCAGCCAGCGGTTGAGTACCGGGGAGCTGTTTTTT. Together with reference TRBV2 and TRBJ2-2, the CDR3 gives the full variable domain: EPEVTQTPSHQVTQMGQEVILRCVPISNHLYFYWYRQILGQKVEFLVSFYNNEISEKSEIFDDQFSVERPDGSNFTLKIRSTKLEDSAMYFCASQRLSTGELFFGEGSRLTVL.

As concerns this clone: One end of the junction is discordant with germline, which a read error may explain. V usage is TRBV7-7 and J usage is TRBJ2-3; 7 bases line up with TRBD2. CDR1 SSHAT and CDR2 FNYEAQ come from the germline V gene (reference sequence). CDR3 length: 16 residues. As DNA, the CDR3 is TGTGCTAGCAGCTTAGGGGTGGGGACTAAATCAGATACGCAGTATTTT. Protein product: CASSLGVGTKSDTQYF.

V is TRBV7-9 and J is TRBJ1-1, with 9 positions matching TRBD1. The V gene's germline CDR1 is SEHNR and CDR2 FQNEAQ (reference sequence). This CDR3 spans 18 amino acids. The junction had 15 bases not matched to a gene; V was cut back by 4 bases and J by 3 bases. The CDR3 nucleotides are TGTGCCAGCAGCTCCAAGCCCGGGACAGGGAAATCGGACACTGAAGCTTTCTTT. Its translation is CASSSKPGTGKSDTEAFF.

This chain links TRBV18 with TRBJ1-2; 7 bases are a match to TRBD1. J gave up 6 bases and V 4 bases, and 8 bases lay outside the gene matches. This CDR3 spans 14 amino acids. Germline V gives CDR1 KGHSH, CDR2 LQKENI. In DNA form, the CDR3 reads TGTGCCAGCTCACAACGAGGGACAGACGATGGCTACACCTTC. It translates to CASSQRGTDDGYTF.

The CDR3 region has the DNA TGTGCCAGCAGTCCGACAGGGAGGCACAATGAGCAGTTCTTC. It yields the protein CASSPTGRHNEQFF. The chain has TRBV27 and TRBJ2-1, with D possibly TRBD1 on 7 matching bases. The CDR3 totals 14 residues. The germline V and J ends were trimmed by 5 bases and 5 bases, with 13 bases remaining between them. Per the germline V gene, CDR1 is MNHEY and CDR2 is SMNVEV (reference sequence).

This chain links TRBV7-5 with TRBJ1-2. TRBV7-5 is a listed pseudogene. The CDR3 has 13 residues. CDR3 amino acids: CARSLPTYYGYTF. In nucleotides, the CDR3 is TGTGCCAGAAGTTTACCCACTTACTATGGCTACACCTTC.

CDR3 in amino acids: CASSTRTGGLYGYTF. The CDR3 nucleotides read TGTGCCAGCAGTACGCGGACAGGGGGCTTGTATGGCTACACCTTC. This chain links TRBV6-6 with TRBJ1-2; 11 bases agree with TRBD1. V was clipped by 5 bases and J by 5 bases; unmatched bases: 7. Looked up from germline, CDR1 is MNHNY and CDR2 is SVGAGI (reference sequence). This CDR3 is built from 15 residues.

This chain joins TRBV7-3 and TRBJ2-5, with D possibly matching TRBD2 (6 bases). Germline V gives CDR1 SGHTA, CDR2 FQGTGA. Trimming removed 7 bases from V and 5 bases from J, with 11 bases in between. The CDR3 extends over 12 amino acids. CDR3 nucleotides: TGTGCCAGCACTCTAGCGTCGGAGACCCAGTACTTC. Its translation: CASTLASETQYF. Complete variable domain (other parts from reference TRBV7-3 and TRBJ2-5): GAGVSQTPSNKVTEKGKYVELRCDPISGHTALYWYRQSLGQGPEFLIYFQGTGAADDSGLPNDRFFAVRPEGSVSTLKIQRTERGDSAVYLCASTLASETQYFGPGTRLLVL.

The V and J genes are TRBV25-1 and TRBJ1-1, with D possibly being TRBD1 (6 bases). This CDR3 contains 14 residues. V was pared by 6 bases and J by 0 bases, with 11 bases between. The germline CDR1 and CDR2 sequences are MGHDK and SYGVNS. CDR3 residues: CASRQTGVNTEAFF. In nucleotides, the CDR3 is TGTGCCAGCAGACAGACAGGTGTGAACACTGAAGCTTTCTTT.

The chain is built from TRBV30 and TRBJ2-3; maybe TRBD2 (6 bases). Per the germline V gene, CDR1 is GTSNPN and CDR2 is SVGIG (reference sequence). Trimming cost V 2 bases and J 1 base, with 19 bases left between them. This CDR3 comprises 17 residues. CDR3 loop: CAWSRLVSGVGTDTQYF. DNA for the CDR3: TGTGCCTGGAGTAGGCTGGTCTCGGGAGTGGGCACAGATACGCAGTATTTT.

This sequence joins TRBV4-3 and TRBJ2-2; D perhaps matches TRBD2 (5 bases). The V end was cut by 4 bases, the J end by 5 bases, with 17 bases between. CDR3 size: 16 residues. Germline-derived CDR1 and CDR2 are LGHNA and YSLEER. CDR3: CASSRNPNPGTGELFF. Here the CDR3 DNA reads TGCGCCAGCAGCCGGAACCCCAACCCGGGGACCGGGGAGCTGTTTTTT.

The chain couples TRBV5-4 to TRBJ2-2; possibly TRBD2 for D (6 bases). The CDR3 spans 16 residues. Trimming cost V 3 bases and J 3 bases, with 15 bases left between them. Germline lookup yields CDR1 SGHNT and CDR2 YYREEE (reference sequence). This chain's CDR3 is CASSSPIGEDTGELFF. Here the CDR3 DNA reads TGTGCCAGCAGCTCCCCTATTGGGGAGGACACCGGGGAGCTGTTTTTT.

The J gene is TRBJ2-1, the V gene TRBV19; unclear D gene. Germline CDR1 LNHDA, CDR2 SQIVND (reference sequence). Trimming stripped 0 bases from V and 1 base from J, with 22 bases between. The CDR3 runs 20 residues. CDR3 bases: TGTGCCAGTAGTATAGAGGGCCCTTCAGTTCTCACCTCTTCCTACAATGAGCAGTTCTTC. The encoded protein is CASSIEGPSVLTSSYNEQFF.

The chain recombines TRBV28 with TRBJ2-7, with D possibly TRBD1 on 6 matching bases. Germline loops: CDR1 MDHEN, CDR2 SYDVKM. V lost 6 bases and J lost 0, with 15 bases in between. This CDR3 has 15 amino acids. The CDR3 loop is CASREGHLSSYEQYF. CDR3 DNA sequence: TGTGCCAGCAGAGAGGGACACCTAAGCTCCTACGAGCAGTACTTC.

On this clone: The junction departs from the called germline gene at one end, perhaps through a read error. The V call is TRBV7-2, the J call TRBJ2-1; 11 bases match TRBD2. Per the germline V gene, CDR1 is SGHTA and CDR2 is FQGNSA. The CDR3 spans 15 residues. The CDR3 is CASSLAGGPFNEQFF. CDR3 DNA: TGTGCCAGCAGTTTAGCGGGAGGGCCATTCAATGAGCAGTTCTTC.

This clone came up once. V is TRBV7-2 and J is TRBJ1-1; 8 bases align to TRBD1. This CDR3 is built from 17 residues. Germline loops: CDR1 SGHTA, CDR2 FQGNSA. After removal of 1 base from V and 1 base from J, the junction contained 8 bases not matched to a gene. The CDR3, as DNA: TGTGCCAGCAGCTTAGGTAGGCCCGGGACAGGGAACACTGAAGCTTTCTTT. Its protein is CASSLGRPGTGNTEAFF. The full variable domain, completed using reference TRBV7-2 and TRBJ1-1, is GAGVSQSPSNKVTEKGKDVELRCDPISGHTALYWYRQSLGQGLEFLIYFQGNSAPDKSGLPSDRFSAERTGGSVSTLTIQRTQQEDSAVYLCASSLGRPGTGNTEAFFGQGTRLTVV.

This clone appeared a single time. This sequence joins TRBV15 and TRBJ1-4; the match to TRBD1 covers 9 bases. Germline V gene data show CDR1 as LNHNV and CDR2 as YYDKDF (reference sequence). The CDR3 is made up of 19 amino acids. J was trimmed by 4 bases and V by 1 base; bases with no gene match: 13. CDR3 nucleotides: TGTGCCACCAGCAGAGTTACAGGGGGCTATTCCGGTGGTAATGAAAAACTGTTTTTT. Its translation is CATSRVTGGYSGGNEKLFF.

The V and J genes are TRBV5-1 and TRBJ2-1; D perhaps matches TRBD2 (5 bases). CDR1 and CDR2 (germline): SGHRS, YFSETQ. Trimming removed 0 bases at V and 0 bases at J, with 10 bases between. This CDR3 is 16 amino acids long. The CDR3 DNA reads TGCGCCAGCAGCTTGGTAGCGACTGGCTCCTACAATGAGCAGTTCTTC. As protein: CASSLVATGSYNEQFF.

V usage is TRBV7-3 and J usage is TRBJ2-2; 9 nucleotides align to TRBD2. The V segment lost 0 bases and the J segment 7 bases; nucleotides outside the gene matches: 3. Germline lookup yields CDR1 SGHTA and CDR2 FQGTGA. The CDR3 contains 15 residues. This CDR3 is CASSLTIAGVGELFF. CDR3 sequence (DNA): TGTGCCAGCAGCTTAACGATAGCGGGAGTCGGGGAGCTGTTTTTT.

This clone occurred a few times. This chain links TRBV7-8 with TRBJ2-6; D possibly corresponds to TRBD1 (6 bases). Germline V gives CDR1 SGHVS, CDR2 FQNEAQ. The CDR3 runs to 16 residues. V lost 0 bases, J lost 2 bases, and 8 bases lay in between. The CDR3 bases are TGTGCCAGCAGCTTAGCGCGACAGGCTGGGGCCAACGTCCTGACTTTC. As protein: CASSLARQAGANVLTF.

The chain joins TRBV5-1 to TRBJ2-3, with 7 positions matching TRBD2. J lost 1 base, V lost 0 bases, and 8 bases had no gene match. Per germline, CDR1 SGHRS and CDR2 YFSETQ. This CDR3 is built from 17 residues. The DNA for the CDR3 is TGCGCCAGCAGCTTGGATCGGGGAGGGCCTCGCACAGATACGCAGTATTTT. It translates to CASSLDRGGPRTDTQYF.

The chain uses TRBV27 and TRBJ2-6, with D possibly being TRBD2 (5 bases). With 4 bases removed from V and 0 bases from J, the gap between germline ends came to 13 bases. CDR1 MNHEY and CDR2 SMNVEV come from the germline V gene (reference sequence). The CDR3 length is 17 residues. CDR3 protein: CASSSQRWVSGANVLTF. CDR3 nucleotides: TGTGCCAGCAGTTCCCAGCGGTGGGTCTCTGGGGCCAACGTCCTGACTTTC.